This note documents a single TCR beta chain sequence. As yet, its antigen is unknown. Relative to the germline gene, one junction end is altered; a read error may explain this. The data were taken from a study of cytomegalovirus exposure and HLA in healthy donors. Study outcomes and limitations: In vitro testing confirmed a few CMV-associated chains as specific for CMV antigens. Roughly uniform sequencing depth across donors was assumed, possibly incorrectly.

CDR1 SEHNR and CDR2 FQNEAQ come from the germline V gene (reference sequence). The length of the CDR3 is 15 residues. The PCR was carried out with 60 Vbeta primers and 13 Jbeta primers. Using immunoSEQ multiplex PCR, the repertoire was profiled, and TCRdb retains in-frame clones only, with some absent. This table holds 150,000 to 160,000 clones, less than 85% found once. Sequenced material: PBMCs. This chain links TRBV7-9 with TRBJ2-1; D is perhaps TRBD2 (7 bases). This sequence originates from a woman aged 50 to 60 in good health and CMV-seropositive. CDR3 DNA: TGTTCCAGCAGCCCCCCGCTTAGGGGGGGGGATGAGCAGTTCTTC. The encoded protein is CSSSPPLRGGDEQFF.